This is a list of T cell receptor beta chains from one sample in a study of neurological immune-mediated disorders. Each CDR3 protein is one row after TCRdb ran MiXCR on the 5' RACE reads. The sample holds tens of thousands of distinct CDR3 sequences, roughly 15% seen once. Sequenced input: PBMCs. The receptors come from a female donor with HTLV-1-associated myelopathy (HAM/TSP). Each CDR3 is given with its conserved first and last residue. The D gene is left open where the match is weak. Clone size is given for some rows only: seen once, a few or many times, or a class if the clone is expanded.

TRBJ2-7 | TRBD1 | TRBV20-1 | many | CSASPTGTGDEQYF | TGCAGTGCTAGCCCCACCGGGACAGGGGACGAGCAGTACTTC
TRBJ2-1 | - | TRBV29-1 | many | CSAAVYNEQFF | TGCAGCGCCGCTGTGTACAATGAGCAGTTCTTC
TRBJ1-1 | - | TRBV6-5 | many | CASRLTGNTEAFF | TGTGCCAGCAGGTTGACAGGGAACACTGAAGCTTTCTTT
TRBJ2-2 | TRBD2 | TRBV7-2 | many | CASSWRSGGIGELFF | TGTGCCAGCAGCTGGCGATCGGGAGGAATCGGGGAGCTGTTTTTT
TRBJ1-2 | - | TRBV9 | many | CASSQTSEDYGYTF | TGTGCCAGCTCGCAAACTTCAGAAGACTATGGCTACACCTTC
TRBJ2-1 | - | TRBV28 | - | CASSGVSYNEQFF | TGTGCCAGCAGCGGGGTCTCCTACAATGAGCAGTTCTTC
TRBJ2-2 | TRBD2 | TRBV4-2 | - | CASSQEMTSKGLFF | TGTGCCAGCAGCCAGGAAATGACTAGCAAGGGGCTGTTTTTT
TRBJ1-3 | - | TRBV12-3/TRBV12-4 | many | CASSLRGNTVSSGNTIYF | TGTGCCAGCAGTTTAAGGGGGAACACGGTCAGCTCTGGAAACACCATATATTTT
TRBJ2-7 | - | TRBV27 | many | CASRPPGRGAEQYF | TGTGCCAGCAGGCCCCCGGGTAGGGGGGCCGAGCAGTACTTC
TRBJ1-2 | - | TRBV28 | many | CASRGQFYGYTF | TGTGCCAGCAGAGGGCAGTTCTATGGCTACACCTTC
TRBJ2-5 | - | TRBV5-1 | many | CASSLGTVSLETQYF | TGCGCCAGCAGCTTGGGGACAGTATCGTTAGAGACCCAGTACTTC
TRBJ1-5 | - | TRBV5-1 | many | CASSPGEDSNQPQHF | TGCGCCAGCAGCCCGGGGGAGGATAGCAATCAGCCCCAGCATTTT
TRBJ1-4 | - | TRBV5-1 | many | CASSLDGSLNEKLFF | TGCGCCAGCAGCTTGGATGGCAGTCTCAATGAAAAACTGTTTTTT
TRBJ2-3 | TRBD1 | TRBV24-1 | many | CATGRRTGSLGTQYF | TGTGCCACGGGAAGGAGGACAGGGTCTCTGGGTACGCAGTATTTT
TRBJ2-5 | - | TRBV12-3/TRBV12-4 | - | CASSRGIKTQYF | TGTGCCAGCAGTCGCGGAATTAAGACCCAGTACTTC
TRBJ1-5 | TRBD1 | TRBV6-2/TRBV6-3 | many | CASTYDRGHHLVNQPQHF | TGTGCCAGCACCTACGACAGGGGGCATCACCTAGTCAATCAGCCCCAGCATTTT
TRBJ1-5 | - | TRBV5-1 | many | CASSPGELHSNQPQHF | TGCGCCAGCAGCCCGGGGGAGTTGCATAGCAATCAGCCCCAGCATTTT
TRBJ2-5 | TRBD1 | TRBV5-1 | many | CASSMDRGRETQYF | TGCGCCAGCAGCATGGACAGGGGGCGAGAGACCCAGTACTTC
TRBJ2-7 | TRBD1 | TRBV28 | many | CASSPIVWTGQRDEQYF | TGTGCCAGCAGCCCAATAGTCTGGACAGGTCAACGAGACGAGCAGTACTTC
TRBJ2-2 | TRBD2 | TRBV20-1 | medium-sized | CSARDKAGGHTGELFF | TGCAGTGCTAGAGATAAAGCGGGGGGGCACACCGGGGAGCTGTTTTTT
TRBJ2-7 | TRBD1 | TRBV5-1 | - | CASSLGTGGLSYEQYF | TGCGCCAGCAGCTTGGGGACAGGGGGACTCTCCTACGAGCAGTACTTC
TRBJ2-2 | TRBD2 | TRBV28 | many | CASRHPAGGDTGELFF | TGTGCCAGCAGGCATCCAGCGGGGGGAGACACCGGGGAGCTGTTTTTT
TRBJ1-1 | - | TRBV4-1 | many | CASSFPAGLITEAFF | TGCGCCAGCAGCTTCCCCGCAGGGCTTATCACTGAAGCTTTCTTT
TRBJ1-6 | - | TRBV5-5 | many | CASSSLTTVISPLHF | TGTGCCAGCAGCTCTCTGACAACTGTGATTTCACCCCTCCACTTT
TRBJ2-1 | - | TRBV5-1 | - | CASSLDPSSGVANEQFF | TGCGCCAGCAGCTTGGACCCCAGTAGTGGCGTAGCCAATGAGCAGTTCTTC
TRBJ2-7 | TRBD2 | TRBV28 | once | CASSFSGGVSSSREQYF | TGTGCCAGCAGCTTTTCGGGGGGTGTAAGCTCCTCGCGCGAGCAGTACTTC
TRBJ1-1 | - | TRBV12-3/TRBV12-4 | many | CASSSGRQSAEAFF | TGTGCCAGCAGTTCCGGTAGACAGTCGGCTGAAGCTTTCTTT
TRBJ1-2 | - | TRBV12-3/TRBV12-4 | many | CASSTGSPYGYTF | TGTGCCAGCAGTACAGGGTCCCCCTATGGCTACACCTTC
TRBJ2-1 | - | TRBV4-1 | many | CASSRPLPGTYNEQFF | TGCGCCAGCAGCCGACCCCTTCCCGGGACCTACAATGAGCAGTTCTTC
TRBJ1-2 | - | TRBV7-9 | many | CASSSTSNYGYTF | TGTGCCAGCAGCTCGACAAGCAACTATGGCTACACCTTC
TRBJ1-1 | - | TRBV12-3/TRBV12-4 | - | CASSFNRNTEAFF | TGTGCCAGCAGTTTTAACAGGAACACTGAAGCTTTCTTT
TRBJ2-3 | TRBD2 | TRBV9 | many | CASSVVPSGPGDTQYF | TGTGCCAGCAGCGTAGTTCCTAGCGGGCCAGGGGATACGCAGTATTTT
TRBJ2-5 | TRBD1 | TRBV20-1 | many | CSARITGARETQYF | TGCAGTGCGAGAATTACAGGGGCTCGGGAGACCCAGTACTTC
TRBJ1-1 | - | TRBV12-3/TRBV12-4 | many | CASSLRENTEAFF | TGTGCCAGCAGTTTAAGGGAAAACACTGAAGCTTTCTTT